This TCR beta chain was sequenced in a study of PD-1 blockade in classical Hodgkin lymphoma. Whole-study findings and limits: The drivers behind the repertoire differences, possibly disease activity or prior therapy, remain undefined. Relative to healthy donors, newly diagnosed patients reportedly had lower baseline TCR diversity, which was reported as lower still in relapsed/refractory patients.

As to time point: newly diagnosed, previously untreated cHL patient sample. The authors purified CD4+ T cells from thawed PBMCs by magnetic negative selection. Comparison used PBMCs from newly diagnosed, untreated classical Hodgkin lymphoma. On this clone itself: Its antigen is currently unknown.

TCRdb keeps only in-frame clones here, not all; method: immunoSEQ multiplex PCR. The sample carries 24,000 or so clones, 91% recorded once. V lost 0 bases and J 6 bases, leaving 14 bases between the germline ends. Germline V lookup: CDR1 SGHTA, CDR2 FQGNSA. The length of the CDR3 is 16 residues. This TCR came from a human donor with classical Hodgkin lymphoma. The chain recombines TRBV7-2 with TRBJ1-4; D is perhaps TRBD1 (6 bases). Sequencing was performed on CD4+ T cells from blood. CDR3 residues: CASSLAVGGADEKLFF. CDR3 nucleotides: TGTGCCAGCAGCTTAGCGGTAGGGGGGGCAGATGAAAAACTGTTTTTT.